Each of the 30 T cell receptor beta chains below was sequenced from the same sample in a study of blood T cell repertoires in COVID-19. Only in-frame clones appear in the TCRdb table, and some are missing; sequencing was by immunoSEQ multiplex PCR. The sample lists 99,000 or so clones; roughly 86% were seen once. Sequenced material: peripheral blood. The receptors were sampled from a woman aged 55-70 years in a cohort sampled during active or convalescent COVID-19.

The rearrangement joins TRBV9 to TRBJ1-4; D is possibly TRBD1 (6 bases). In germline, CDR1 is SGDLS, CDR2 YYNGEE. The V end lost 0 bases, the J end lost 8 bases, and 17 bases lay between the germline ends. This CDR3 region has 16 residues. The DNA of the CDR3 is TGTGCCAGCAGCGTAGCTCCGGGGGGCGCGAGCGAAAAACTGTTTTTT. Its protein product is CASSVAPGGASEKLFF.

This chain connects TRBV7-9 to TRBJ2-2, with 12 bases that match TRBD2. V lost 5 bases, J lost 6 bases, and 4 bases stayed unmatched. CDR1 is SEHNR and CDR2 is FQNEAQ in the germline V gene (reference sequence). CDR3 length: 15 residues. The CDR3 region has the DNA TGTGCCAGCAGCCTCTCTAGCGGGAGGGCCGGGGAGCTGTTTTTT. Translation gives CASSLSSGRAGELFF.

The chain joins TRBV4-2 to TRBJ1-4, with a weak D call TRBD1 (6 bases). Trimming shortened V by 0 bases and J by 4 bases, and 12 bases separated the two germline ends. This CDR3 has 16 residues. Germline V CDR1 and CDR2: LGHNA, YNFKEQ. The CDR3 nucleotides are TGTGCCAGCAGCCAAGACCAGGGCAGGGGTAATGAAAAACTGTTTTTT. Its translation is CASSQDQGRGNEKLFF.

The J gene is TRBJ2-7, the V gene TRBV12-3 or TRBV12-4, with D possibly matching TRBD1 (6 bases). The germline V and J ends were trimmed by 6 bases and 6 bases, with 15 bases remaining between them. The CDR3 contains 13 residues. This CDR3 is CASSGQGITEQYF. DNA of the CDR3: TGTGCCAGCAGCGGGCAGGGGATCACCGAGCAGTACTTC.

The J gene is TRBJ1-6, the V gene TRBV28, with no clear D. The germline gives CDR1 MDHEN, CDR2 SYDVKM. This CDR3 spans 14 amino acids. V gave up 5 bases and J gave up 5 bases, with 10 bases separating them. The CDR3 DNA reads TGTGCCAGCAGTCCGCGATTAAATAATTCACCCCTCCACTTT. As protein: CASSPRLNNSPLHF.

V gene TRBV6-5 combines with J gene TRBJ1-2; D might be TRBD1 (5 bases). The CDR3 contains 13 residues. Germline lookup yields CDR1 MNHEY and CDR2 SVGAGI. V gave up 6 bases and J gave up 0 bases, with 8 bases separating them. In nucleotides, the CDR3 is TGTGCCAGCAGGACAGCAGCTAACTATGGCTACACCTTC. Translated, it gives CASRTAANYGYTF.

This clone was counted a few times. The chain links TRBV28 to TRBJ1-4, with D maybe TRBD1 (6 bases). V lost 1 base and J 8 bases, leaving 11 bases between the germline ends. CDR1 MDHEN and CDR2 SYDVKM come from the germline V gene. The CDR3 runs to 14 residues. In nucleotides, the CDR3 is TGTGCCAGCAGTTTATCACAGGGATCCGAAAAACTGTTTTTT. This encodes CASSLSQGSEKLFF.

This chain uses TRBV10-3 with TRBJ1-2; TRBD1 matches at 12 bases. J was trimmed by 4 bases and V by 10 bases; bases with no gene match: 4. CDR1 and CDR2 (germline): ENHRY, SYGVKD. This CDR3 has 13 amino acids. The chain's CDR3 is CARGQGAFYGYTF. Written as DNA, the CDR3 is TGTGCCAGGGGACAGGGGGCTTTCTATGGCTACACCTTC.

This chain joins TRBV24-1 and TRBJ1-4; 8 bases agree with TRBD1. The germline gives CDR1 KGHDR, CDR2 SFDVKD. The J segment lost 4 bases and the V segment lost 4 bases, leaving 7 bases of the junction unmatched. The CDR3 is 16 amino acids. CDR3 sequence: CATSDRRTGFNEKLFF. The CDR3 bases are TGTGCCACCAGTGACCGGAGGACAGGGTTTAATGAAAAACTGTTTTTT.

The chain is built from TRBV4-1 and TRBJ2-5; 7 bases match TRBD1. The trim removed 1 base at V and 4 bases at J, leaving 0 bases unmatched. This CDR3 has 13 residues. Germline CDR1 reads MGHRA; CDR2 reads YSYEKL. This CDR3 is CASSQAGGETQYF. CDR3 coding DNA: TGCGCCAGCAGCCAAGCAGGGGGAGAGACCCAGTACTTC.

V and J are TRBV4-2 and TRBJ2-7; D perhaps matches TRBD2 (5 bases). CDR1 and CDR2 from the germline V gene are LGHNA and YNFKEQ. The germline V and J ends were trimmed by 0 bases and 4 bases, with 13 bases remaining between them. CDR3 length: 15 residues. DNA of the CDR3: TGTGCCAGCAGCCAAGATCCGAGGGCTTTATACGAGCAGTACTTC. Its translation: CASSQDPRALYEQYF.

This CDR3 is CASSLEGGGYGYTF. CDR3 coding DNA: TGTGCCAGCAGCCTCGAGGGGGGGGGCTATGGCTACACCTTC. The rearrangement uses TRBV9 and TRBJ1-2, with D perhaps TRBD1 (6 bases). Germline V gene sequence: CDR1 SGDLS, CDR2 YYNGEE. V lost 4 bases and J lost 4, with 14 bases in between. This CDR3 region has 14 residues.

This chain uses TRBV7-3 with TRBJ1-6; 7 bases match TRBD1. Germline assignment: CDR1 SGHTA and CDR2 FQGTGA. This CDR3 has 15 amino acids. V was clipped by 2 bases and J by 9 bases; unmatched bases: 7. CDR3 sequence: CASSLQGGRGSPLHF. In DNA, the CDR3 is TGTGCCAGCAGCTTACAGGGGGGTAGGGGTTCACCCCTCCACTTT. Combining the CDR3 with reference TRBV7-3 and TRBJ1-6 gives the whole variable domain GAGVSQTPSNKVTEKGKYVELRCDPISGHTALYWYRQSLGQGPEFLIYFQGTGAADDSGLPNDRFFAVRPEGSVSTLKIQRTERGDSAVYLCASSLQGGRGSPLHFGNGTRLTVT.

The rearrangement uses TRBV5-1 and TRBJ1-4, with TRBD1 matching 11 bases. This CDR3 region has 17 residues. Germline CDR1 is SGHRS and CDR2 is YFSETQ. The J segment lost 6 bases and the V segment lost 3 bases, leaving 10 bases of the junction unmatched. CDR3 sequence: CASSSGTGGGFYEKLFF. The CDR3 DNA reads as TGCGCCAGCAGCTCCGGGACAGGGGGTGGATTCTATGAAAAACTGTTTTTT.

The CDR3 here is CATSVPGATQYF. CDR3 nucleotides: TGTGCCACCAGTGTTCCAGGGGCCACGCAGTATTTT. The chain combines TRBV24-1 with TRBJ2-3; tentatively, D is TRBD1 (6 bases). The V end was cut by 5 bases, the J end by 9 bases, with 11 bases between. This CDR3 is 12 amino acids long. Germline-derived CDR1 and CDR2 are KGHDR and SFDVKD.

The rearrangement links TRBV3-1 (or the pseudogene TRBV3-2) to TRBJ2-5, with TRBD1 as a possible D gene (7 bases). This CDR3 contains 15 residues. Trimming took off 0 bases at V and 5 bases at J, with 13 bases between the two ends. Germline lookup yields CDR1 LGHDT and CDR2 YNNKEL (reference sequence). The CDR3 DNA reads TGTGCCAGCAGCCAAGAACCACAGGGGAGGGAGACCCAGTACTTC. Translated: CASSQEPQGRETQYF.

The chain carries TRBV6-2 or TRBV6-3 and TRBJ1-6; 10 bases line up with TRBD1. Germline values: CDR1 MNHEY, CDR2 SVGEGT. The CDR3 loop spans 15 amino acids. Trimming removed 2 bases from V and 10 bases from J; junction bases left unmatched: 5. The DNA for the CDR3 is TGTGCCAGCAGTTACGACAGGGGGCGGTGGTCACCCCTCCACTTT. This codes for CASSYDRGRWSPLHF.

The rearrangement uses TRBV5-4 and TRBJ2-4; 14 bases align to TRBD2. The CDR3 runs to 15 residues. V shed 4 bases and J 6 bases; nucleotides not matched to a gene: 3. CDR1 is SGHNT and CDR2 is YYREEE in the germline V gene (reference sequence). CDR3 region: CASSTTSGGANIQYF. The CDR3 coding sequence is TGTGCCAGCAGCACGACTAGCGGGGGGGCAAACATTCAGTACTTC.

The chain couples TRBV28 to TRBJ2-7, with 11 bases fitting TRBD1. V lost 6 bases to trimming and J lost 2 bases; unmatched junction nucleotides: 6. Germline lookup yields CDR1 MDHEN and CDR2 SYDVKM. CDR3 length: 15 amino acids. CDR3 in DNA: TGTGCCAGCAGAGGGGGGACAGGGGGGCCCTACGAGCAGTACTTC. It yields the protein CASRGGTGGPYEQYF.

CDR3 nucleotide sequence: TGCAGCGTTGGGGCCGAGGGGGGGCTAGGGTTCTTC. The encoded protein is CSVGAEGGLGFF. This chain joins TRBV29-1 and TRBJ2-1, with D possibly being TRBD2 (7 bases). There are 12 residues in the CDR3. V was shortened by 4 bases and J by 15 bases, with 19 bases between the two germline ends. CDR1 is SQVTM, CDR2 ANQGSEA, per germline.

The chain has TRBV7-8 and TRBJ1-1; D call uncertain. The CDR3 totals 14 residues. Trimming cost V 1 base and J 1 base, with 7 bases left between them. Germline assignment: CDR1 SGHVS and CDR2 FQNEAQ. In DNA form, the CDR3 reads TGTGCCAGCAGCTTAGGCACTCGGAACACTGAAGCTTTCTTT. It translates to CASSLGTRNTEAFF.

The table lists this clone with a count of one. The rearrangement uses TRBV3-1 (or the pseudogene TRBV3-2) and TRBJ2-2; 9 bases map to TRBD2. The CDR3 is 18 amino acids. V dropped 1 base and J dropped 7; count of bases not matched to a gene: 13. Germline-derived CDR1 and CDR2 are LGHDT and YNNKEL (reference sequence). This CDR3 reads CASSQGHRAGGPHGELFF. CDR3 sequence (DNA): TGTGCCAGCAGCCAAGGCCATCGGGCGGGAGGGCCTCACGGGGAGCTGTTTTTT.

The CDR3 loop is CASSRSRSPGGTSNQPQHF. CDR3 coding DNA: TGTGCCAGTAGTCGGTCCCGGTCTCCCGGAGGTACGAGCAATCAGCCCCAGCATTTT. The V call is TRBV19, the J call TRBJ1-5; no reliable D call. Trimming took off 5 bases at V and 1 base at J, with 24 bases between the two ends. The germline V gene has CDR1 LNHDA and CDR2 SQIVND (reference sequence). The CDR3 loop spans 19 amino acids.

The chain is built from TRBV6-1 and TRBJ2-3; 9 bases are a match to TRBD2. The V gene end was trimmed by 3 bases and the J gene end by 2 bases; junction bases not matched to a gene: 6. This CDR3 comprises 16 residues. Germline CDR1 is MNHNS and CDR2 is SASEGT. For the CDR3, the DNA is TGTGCCAGCAGTGAGCAAGCGGGGGGATTCACAGATACGCAGTATTTT. It yields the protein CASSEQAGGFTDTQYF.

The genes are TRBV5-1 and TRBJ1-5; possibly TRBD1 for D (5 bases). Deletions cut 0 bases from V and 7 bases from J, with 20 bases between. Germline V lookup: CDR1 SGHRS, CDR2 YFSETQ. This CDR3 is built from 17 residues. In nucleotides, the CDR3 is TGCGCCAGCAGCTTGGCCGCGGGGGGAGCGGGGAACCAGCCCCAGCATTTT. Protein sequence: CASSLAAGGAGNQPQHF.

This chain joins TRBV19 and TRBJ2-3; 8 bases agree with TRBD1. The ends lost 5 bases at V and 0 bases at J; junction bases unmatched: 4. The CDR3 runs to 15 residues. From germline, CDR1 is LNHDA and CDR2 SQIVND (reference sequence). The CDR3 sequence: CASSGQGTSTDTQYF. The CDR3 region has the DNA TGTGCCAGTAGTGGACAGGGAACTAGCACAGATACGCAGTATTTT.

V gene TRBV3-1 (or the pseudogene TRBV3-2) combines with J gene TRBJ2-1; D possibly corresponds to TRBD2 (7 bases). The CDR3 loop spans 17 amino acids. Per the germline V gene, CDR1 is LGHDT and CDR2 is YNNKEL (reference sequence). V gave up 3 bases and J gave up 7 bases, with 22 bases separating them. In nucleotides, the CDR3 is TGTGCCAGCAGCCATGTCCCTACTAGCGCAGGGGCAAATGAGCAGTTCTTC. It yields the protein CASSHVPTSAGANEQFF.

The chain employs TRBV5-1 and TRBJ2-7, with TRBD1 matching 7 bases. There are 13 residues in the CDR3. V shed 5 bases and J 3 bases; nucleotides not matched to a gene: 5. CDR1 is SGHRS and CDR2 is YFSETQ in the germline V gene. CDR3 sequence: CASSEPGGYEQYF. CDR3 coding DNA: TGCGCCAGCAGTGAACCAGGGGGCTACGAGCAGTACTTC.

In its sample, this clone was seen once. J is TRBJ2-3 and V is TRBV5-8; the D is unclear. The CDR3 totals 15 residues. Germline loops: CDR1 SGHTS, CDR2 YDEGEE. V was shortened by 5 bases and J by 4 bases, with 17 bases between the two germline ends. CDR3 DNA: TGTGCCAGCAGTACTTTTGTGCTAAAATCAGATACGCAGTATTTT. The encoded protein is CASSTFVLKSDTQYF.

The chain uses TRBV5-1 and TRBJ2-7; the D gene is possibly TRBD2 (6 bases). The V gene lost 3 bases and the J gene lost 7 bases, with 20 bases spanning the gap. The CDR3 spans 15 residues. Germline CDR1 is SGHRS and CDR2 is YFSETQ. The CDR3 coding sequence is TGCGCCAGCAGCTCTTATGCTAGCGAGGCAAGTGAGCAGTACTTC. Translated: CASSSYASEASEQYF.